Detailed here is one T cell receptor beta chain. Its target is not known. The length of the CDR3 is 16 residues. V was clipped by 5 bases and J by 1 base; unmatched bases: 2. Germline V lookup: CDR1 SGHNT, CDR2 YYREEE (reference sequence). Vbeta (60) and Jbeta (13) primers were used in the PCR. Profiled with immunoSEQ multiplex PCR; TCRdb holds only in-frame clones, not every one. The sample lists approximately 130,000 clones, roughly 69% seen once, with approximately 2.9% in the top ten. This sample stems from a study of cytomegalovirus exposure and HLA in healthy donors. The study's findings and limits: Many donors shared some public TCRs, even though most TCR sequences were rare. Reported results showed that the classifier diagnosed cytomegalovirus status with high specificity and sensitivity. Cytomegalovirus-associated TCR beta chains were listed, numbering 164. Immune exposure data for these donors was limited to CMV serostatus.

This receptor was identified in a human donor in good health. Sequencing was performed on PBMCs. The chain recombines TRBV5-4 with TRBJ2-2; 13 nucleotides align to TRBD2. CDR3 bases: TGTGCCAGCAGAAGGACTAGCGGGAGGAACACCGGGGAGCTGTTTTTT. Its translation is CASRRTSGRNTGELFF. The variable domain in full, completed from reference TRBV5-4 and TRBJ2-2, reads ETGVTQSPTHLIKTRGQQVTLRCSSQSGHNTVSWYQQALGQGPQFIFQYYREEENGRGNFPPRFSGLQFPNYSSELNVNALELDDSALYLCASRRTSGRNTGELFFGEGSRLTVL.